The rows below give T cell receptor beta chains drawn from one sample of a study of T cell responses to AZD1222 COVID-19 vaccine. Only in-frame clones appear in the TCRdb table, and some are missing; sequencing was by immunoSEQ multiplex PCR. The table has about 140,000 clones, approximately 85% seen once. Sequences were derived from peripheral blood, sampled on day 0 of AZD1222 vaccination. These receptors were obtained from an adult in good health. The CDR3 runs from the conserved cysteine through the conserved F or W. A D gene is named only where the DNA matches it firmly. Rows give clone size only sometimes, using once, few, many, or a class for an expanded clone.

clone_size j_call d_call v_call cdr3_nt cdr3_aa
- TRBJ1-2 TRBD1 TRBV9 TGTGCCAGCAGCGTAGGTGGGACAGACTATGGCTACACCTTC CASSVGGTDYGYTF
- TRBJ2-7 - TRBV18 TGTGCCAGCTCACCCGGGACACGAAGGTCGGGTGAGCAGTACTTC CASSPGTRRSGEQYF
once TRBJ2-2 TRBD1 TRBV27 TGTGCCAGTCCCCCCCCGGGGACAGGGTCCTCCGGGGAGCTGTTTTTT CASPPPGTGSSGELFF
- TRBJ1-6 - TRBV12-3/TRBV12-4 TGTGCCAGCCGCCCTCGCTATAATTCACCCCTCCACTTT CASRPRYNSPLHF
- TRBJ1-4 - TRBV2 TGTGCCAGCACCTACAGGGCACAAAAACTGTTTTTT CASTYRAQKLFF
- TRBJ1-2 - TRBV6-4 TGTGCCACCAGGGCAGACCGCCCTAACTATGGCTACACCTTC CATRADRPNYGYTF
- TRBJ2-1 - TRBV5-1 TGCGCCAGCAGACCGCCTAGTGGGGGGTATTACAATGAGCAGTTCTTC CASRPPSGGYYNEQFF
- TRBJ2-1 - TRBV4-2 TGTGCCAGCAGCCAAGATCGGGGGCCCTACAATGAGCAGTTCTTC CASSQDRGPYNEQFF
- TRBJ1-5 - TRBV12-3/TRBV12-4 TGTGCCAGCAGTTTCCGGTCGAATCAGCCCCAGCATTTT CASSFRSNQPQHF
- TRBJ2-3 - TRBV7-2 TGTGCCAGCACCTCCTCTGTGTCGGCGACGCAGTATTTT CASTSSVSATQYF
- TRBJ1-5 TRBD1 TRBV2 TGTGCCAGCGCAGGACAGGGAGGGAGTCAGCCCCAGCATTTT CASAGQGGSQPQHF
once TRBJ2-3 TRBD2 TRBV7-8 TGTGCCAGCAGCGGACTAGCGGGAGAGGTAGATACGCAGTATTTT CASSGLAGEVDTQYF
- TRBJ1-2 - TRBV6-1 TGTGCCAGCAGTGAATCTGCGACTTTAGGCTACACCTTC CASSESATLGYTF
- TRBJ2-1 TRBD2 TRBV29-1 TGCAGCGTTGGAACCGGGACTAGCGGGGGGGGTGAGCAGTTCTTC CSVGTGTSGGGEQFF
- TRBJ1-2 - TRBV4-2 TGTGCCAGCAGCCAAGATGAGGGAAGCGCTAGCGGCGGCTACACCTTC CASSQDEGSASGGYTF
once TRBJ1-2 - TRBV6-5 TGTGCCAGCAGTTACTCGGACGCGAATCCCGGTGGCTACACCTTC CASSYSDANPGGYTF
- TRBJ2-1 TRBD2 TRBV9 TGTGCCAGCAGCGTATCTAGCGGCTCCTACAATGAGCAGTTCTTC CASSVSSGSYNEQFF
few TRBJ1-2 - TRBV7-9 TGTGCCAGCAGCCCATCTTTATCCGCAGGGCTTAACTATGGCTACACCTTC CASSPSLSAGLNYGYTF
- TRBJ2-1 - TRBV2 TGTGCCAGCAGTGTCGGAGGGATGTCCTACAATGAGCAGTTCTTC CASSVGGMSYNEQFF
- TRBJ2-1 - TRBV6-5 TGTGCCAGCAGTTCGGACGCCCTCTACAATGAGCAGTTCTTC CASSSDALYNEQFF
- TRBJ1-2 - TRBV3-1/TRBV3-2 TGTGCCAGCAGCCAAGCGGCGTCTGGCTATGGCTACACCTTC CASSQAASGYGYTF
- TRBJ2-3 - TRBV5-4 TGTGCCAGCAGCTTGGGGGGGGTCACAGATACGCAGTATTTT CASSLGGVTDTQYF
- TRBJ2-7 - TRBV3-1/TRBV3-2 TGTGCTTCCACCGGGGGGGACAGCGACTACGAGCAGTACTTC CASTGGDSDYEQYF
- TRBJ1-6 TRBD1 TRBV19 TGTGCCAGTAGTATCGACCGGGACAGTAATTCACCCCTCCACTTT CASSIDRDSNSPLHF
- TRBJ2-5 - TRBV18 TGTGCCAGCTCACCAATTTTTCAGTACCAAGAGACCCAGTACTTC CASSPIFQYQETQYF
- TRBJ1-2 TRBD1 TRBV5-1 TGCGCCAGCAGCTTGGGGTCCGGACAGGGTCAGGGCTACACCTTC CASSLGSGQGQGYTF
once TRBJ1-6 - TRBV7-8 TGTGCCAGCAGCGGGAGGGCAGGACTGAATTCACCCCTCCACTTT CASSGRAGLNSPLHF
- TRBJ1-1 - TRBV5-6 TGTGCCAGCAGCTTACCCTCCGGGAACACTGAAGCTTTCTTT CASSLPSGNTEAFF
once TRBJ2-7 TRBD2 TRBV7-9 TGTGCCACCGGACTAGCACAGGAATACGAGCAGTACTTC CATGLAQEYEQYF
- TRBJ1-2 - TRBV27 TGTGCCAGCAGACCAAGTTCGGGGAGCTATGGCTACACCTTC CASRPSSGSYGYTF
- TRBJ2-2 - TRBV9 TGTGCCAGCAGCCCACTGGCGGGACCTACCAACAGCGGGGAGCTGTTTTTT CASSPLAGPTNSGELFF
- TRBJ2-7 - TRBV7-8 TGTGCCAGCAGCATAGAAACGGAGTTCTCCTACGAGCAGTACTTC CASSIETEFSYEQYF
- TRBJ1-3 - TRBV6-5 TGTGCCAGCAGTTACGAGGCCTCTGGAAACACCATATATTTT CASSYEASGNTIYF
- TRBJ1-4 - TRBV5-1 TGCGCCAGCAGCTCGCCGACAGGAAGTGCAACTAATGAAAAACTGTTTTTT CASSSPTGSATNEKLFF
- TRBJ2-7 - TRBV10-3 TGTGCCATCAGTGAATCCGGGACAAACAACTACGAGCAGTACTTC CAISESGTNNYEQYF
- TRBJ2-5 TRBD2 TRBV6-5 TGTGCCAGCACCAACATAGCGGGGGGGCAAGAGACCCAGTACTTC CASTNIAGGQETQYF
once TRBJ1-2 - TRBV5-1 TGCGCCAGCAGCCAAGGCAATTCGGGGATCAACTATGGCTACACCTTC CASSQGNSGINYGYTF
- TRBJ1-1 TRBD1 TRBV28 TGTGCCAGCAGTTTTTGGGGGACGGGACAGGCCGCGGATGAAGCTTTCTTT CASSFWGTGQAADEAFF
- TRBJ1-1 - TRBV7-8 TGTGCCAGCAGCCGAACAGGGATGAACACTGAAGCTTTCTTT CASSRTGMNTEAFF
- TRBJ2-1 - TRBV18 TGTGCCAGCCCCCAGCGGGGGGACAGGGTCAATGAGCAGTTCTTC CASPQRGDRVNEQFF
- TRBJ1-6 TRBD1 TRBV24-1 TGTGCCACCAGTGATTCCGGGACAGGGAATTCACCCCTCCACTTT CATSDSGTGNSPLHF
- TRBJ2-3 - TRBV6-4 TGTGCCAGCAGTTCTTCTCGGGACAGCACAGATACGCAGTATTTT CASSSSRDSTDTQYF
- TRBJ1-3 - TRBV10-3 TGTGCCATCAGTGGATTCGGACAGAACTCTGGAAACACCATATATTTT CAISGFGQNSGNTIYF
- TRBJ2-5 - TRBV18 TGTGCCAGCTCACCGGACACCCAAGAGACCCAGTACTTC CASSPDTQETQYF
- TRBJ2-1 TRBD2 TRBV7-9 TGTGCCAGCAGCCCGAACCCCACTAGCGGGAGAGGGTCCTACAATGAGCAGTTCTTC CASSPNPTSGRGSYNEQFF
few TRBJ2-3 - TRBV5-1 TGCGCCAGCAGCCTTTTTCCTGGCGCGGAGAGCACAGATACGCAGTATTTT CASSLFPGAESTDTQYF
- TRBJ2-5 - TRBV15 TGTGCCACCAGCAGAGTTCTCGGCGGGATTGTCCAAGAGACCCAGTACTTC CATSRVLGGIVQETQYF
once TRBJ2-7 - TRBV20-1 TGCAGTGCTAGTGGGGGAACCCCCTCCTACGAGCAGTACTTC CSASGGTPSYEQYF
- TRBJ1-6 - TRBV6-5 TGTGCCAGCATTATGACAGGACGGGGGTCACCCCTCCACTTT CASIMTGRGSPLHF
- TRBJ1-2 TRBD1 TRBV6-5 TGTGCCAGCAGTTACGGGACAGGGATAGGCTACACCTTC CASSYGTGIGYTF
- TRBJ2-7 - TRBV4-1 TGCGCCAGCAGCCCCGGATCCACTTTGCTCTCCTACGAGCAGTACTTC CASSPGSTLLSYEQYF
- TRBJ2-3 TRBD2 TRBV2 TGTGCCAGCAGGGGACTAGCGGGAGGCACAGATACGCAGTATTTT CASRGLAGGTDTQYF
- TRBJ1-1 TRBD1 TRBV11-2 TGTGCCAGCAGCGAGGGACAGGGGCACACTGAAGCTTTCTTT CASSEGQGHTEAFF